Following are 17 T cell receptor beta chains from one sample sequenced in a study of blood T cell repertoires in COVID-19. The protocol was immunoSEQ multiplex PCR, while the TCRdb copy is restricted to in-frame clones and leaves out a portion. The table has some 200,000 clones, 80% seen once. The sequenced material came from peripheral blood. These TCRs come from a woman between 65 and 79 years old with acute or convalescent COVID-19.

V and J are TRBV7-9 and TRBJ1-1; the match to TRBD1 covers 8 bases. CDR1 is SEHNR and CDR2 is FQNEAQ in the germline V gene (reference sequence). Losses at the gene ends were 3 bases for V and 10 bases for J; bases not matched to a gene: 7. The CDR3 has 13 residues. CDR3 loop: CASSFGVTGGAFF. The CDR3 DNA follows: TGTGCCAGCAGCTTCGGAGTAACAGGGGGAGCTTTCTTT.

The V call is TRBV5-4, the J call TRBJ2-5; perhaps TRBD1 as D (7 bases). The CDR3 is 14 amino acids. The V and J ends lost 5 bases and 5 bases respectively, with 16 bases between them. The germline V gene has CDR1 SGHNT and CDR2 YYREEE (reference sequence). Here the CDR3 reads CASSDRQGGETQYF. CDR3 bases: TGTGCCAGCAGTGATAGACAGGGAGGCGAGACCCAGTACTTC.

V gene TRBV10-3 combines with J gene TRBJ2-7; the D gene is possibly TRBD1 (6 bases). This CDR3 region has 14 residues. Trimming left V 6 bases short and J 4 bases short, with 16 bases between. CDR1 is ENHRY, CDR2 SYGVKD, per germline. This CDR3 is CAIRSGTRIYEQYF. The CDR3 nucleotides read TGTGCCATCAGATCCGGGACAAGGATTTACGAGCAGTACTTC.

Turning to this clone: Other DNA sequences within the sample encode an identical CDR3. This sequence joins TRBV5-1 and TRBJ2-3; tentatively, D is TRBD1 (6 bases). This CDR3 is 16 amino acids long. The germline CDR1 and CDR2 sequences are SGHRS and YFSETQ. The ends were cut back, 0 bases at V and 3 bases at J, with 14 bases in the middle. CDR3 sequence: CASSLGTGSGTDTQYF. The CDR3 DNA follows: TGCGCCAGCAGCTTGGGTACAGGGTCCGGGACAGATACGCAGTATTTT.

The chain has TRBV18 and TRBJ1-6; possible D gene TRBD1, 6 bases. The CDR3 has 15 residues. Trimming took off 2 bases at V and 3 bases at J, with 8 bases between the two ends. The germline V gene has CDR1 KGHSH and CDR2 LQKENI. For the CDR3, the DNA is TGTGCCAGCTCACCAACACAGGGCTATAATTCACCCCTCCACTTT. As protein: CASSPTQGYNSPLHF.

V is TRBV6-5 and J is TRBJ2-6, with D uncertain. Germline V CDR1 and CDR2: MNHEY, SVGAGI. The CDR3 covers 15 residues. The V end was cut by 7 bases, the J end by 0 bases, with 10 bases between. The CDR3 coding sequence is TGTGCCAGCAACCCGGTTAGCTCTGGGGCCAACGTCCTGACTTTC. Translating it yields CASNPVSSGANVLTF.

The rearrangement uses TRBV4-3 and TRBJ1-2, with no clear D. This CDR3 comprises 16 residues. Trimming took 5 bases from V and 2 from J, leaving 18 bases between them. Germline assignment: CDR1 LGHNA and CDR2 YSLEER. This chain's CDR3 is CASSLYGQDRNYGYTF. The CDR3 nucleotides read TGCGCCAGCAGCTTGTATGGGCAGGATCGGAACTATGGCTACACCTTC.

CDR3 in DNA: TGTGCCAGCAGCCAAGGATTGGTCCGGTACGAGCAGTACTTC. Amino acid sequence: CASSQGLVRYEQYF. This chain links TRBV3-1 (or the pseudogene TRBV3-2) with TRBJ2-7; D is undetermined. The germline V gene has CDR1 LGHDT and CDR2 YNNKEL (reference sequence). With 1 base removed from V and 4 bases from J, the gap between germline ends came to 11 bases. CDR3 length equals 14 residues.

V usage is TRBV5-1 and J usage is TRBJ2-7; D may be TRBD1 (6 bases). Germline CDR1 SGHRS, CDR2 YFSETQ. The CDR3 has 15 residues. Trimming left V 2 bases short and J 4 bases short, with 16 bases between. CDR3 nucleotide sequence: TGCGCCAGCAGCTTTCTCGTGGACAGTGGTTACGAGCAGTACGTC. This encodes CASSFLVDSGYEQYV.

This rearrangement joins TRBV24-1 to TRBJ2-1; TRBD1 matches at 12 bases. This CDR3 is built from 16 residues. J was trimmed by 10 bases and V by 4 bases; bases with no gene match: 10. Germline V gives CDR1 KGHDR, CDR2 SFDVKD. The CDR3 region is CATSEPGTGGVGEQFF. The DNA for the CDR3 is TGTGCCACCAGTGAACCCGGGACAGGGGGCGTGGGGGAGCAGTTCTTC.

This clone appeared once. The V gene is TRBV5-4, the J gene TRBJ1-1; D unclear. Germline CDR1 is SGHNT and CDR2 is YYREEE (reference sequence). This CDR3 region has 13 residues. Trimming stripped 2 bases from V and 4 bases from J, with 9 bases between. CDR3 loop: CASSFWRGTEAFF. The CDR3 DNA reads TGTGCCAGCAGCTTTTGGAGAGGCACTGAAGCTTTCTTT.

V is TRBV13 and J is TRBJ1-1; no clear D gene. Trimming pared 6 bases from V and 5 bases from J, leaving 7 bases between. In germline, CDR1 is PRHDT, CDR2 FYEKMQ (reference sequence). This CDR3 is built from 11 residues. The CDR3 region has the DNA TGTGCCAGCAGTATTGTAACTGAAGCTTTCTTT. As protein: CASSIVTEAFF. The full variable domain, rest sourced from reference TRBV13 and TRBJ1-1, is AAGVIQSPRHLIKEKRETATLKCYPIPRHDTVYWYQQGPGQDPQFLISFYEKMQSDKGSIPDRFSAQQFSDYHSELNMSSLELGDSALYFCASSIVTEAFFGQGTRLTVV.

The chain couples TRBV6-6 to TRBJ2-7, with TRBD1 identical over 7 bases. There are 13 residues in the CDR3. Looked up from germline, CDR1 is MNHNY and CDR2 is SVGAGI (reference sequence). The ends lost 2 bases at V and 3 bases at J; junction bases unmatched: 1. CDR3 amino acids: CASSYTGDYEQYF. Written as DNA, the CDR3 is TGTGCCAGCAGTTACACAGGGGACTACGAGCAGTACTTC.

This clone has more than one count but fewer than ten. The rearrangement uses TRBV5-1 and TRBJ1-2, with TRBD1 matching over 7 bases. V shed 4 bases and J 2 bases; nucleotides not matched to a gene: 8. From germline, CDR1 is SGHRS and CDR2 YFSETQ. There are 15 residues in the CDR3. CDR3 DNA: TGCGCCAGCAGCGGTGGGACAGCCGGCAACTATGGCTACACCTTC. It codes for CASSGGTAGNYGYTF.

V usage is TRBV7-2 and J usage is TRBJ2-7; 15 nucleotides match TRBD2. Germline V gene data show CDR1 as SGHTA and CDR2 as FQGNSA. This CDR3 has 17 amino acids. The junction had 12 bases not matched to a gene; V was cut back by 5 bases and J by 7 bases. The CDR3 loop is CASSPPLGLAGGSEQYF. CDR3 DNA sequence: TGTGCCAGCAGCCCGCCCCTTGGACTAGCGGGGGGGTCGGAGCAGTACTTC.

J is TRBJ2-7 and V is TRBV6-5; 8 bases map to TRBD2. The CDR3 totals 13 residues. The germline gives CDR1 MNHEY, CDR2 SVGAGI. V lost 4 bases, J lost 3 bases, and 2 bases stayed unmatched. The CDR3 here is CASSLSGGYEQYV. CDR3 coding DNA: TGTGCCAGCAGTTTAAGCGGGGGCTACGAGCAGTACGTC.

This clone was observed once. This chain joins TRBV15 and TRBJ1-1, with 7 positions matching TRBD1. With V trimmed by 1 base and J by 3 bases, 8 bases remained unmatched. The CDR3 extends over 16 amino acids. CDR1 and CDR2 from the germline V gene are LNHNV and YYDKDF (reference sequence). The CDR3, as DNA: TGTGCCACCAGCAGAGGCAAGGGGGCCTGGGACACTGAAGCTTTCTTT. Protein product: CATSRGKGAWDTEAFF.